These T cell receptor beta chains were read from a single sample in a study of EBV T-cell therapy then PD-1 blockade in nasopharyngeal carcinoma. Only in-frame clones appear in the TCRdb table, and some are missing; sequencing was by immunoSEQ multiplex PCR. Among 15,000 or so clones listed, approximately 80% were seen once. Their specific antigens are unknown. The source material was CD8+ T cells from blood, sampled around day 100 from a patient whose treatment included autologous EBV-specific T cells and nivolumab. Source of these receptors: a middle-aged man with nasopharyngeal carcinoma. The CDR3 runs from the conserved cysteine through the conserved F or W. Some rows have no size entry. The others give once, few or many, or a class for an expanded clone.

v_gene,abundance,j_gene,CDR3aa
TRBV7-9,once,TRBJ2-7,CASSLWGLGNEQYF
TRBV15,.,TRBJ1-2,CATSRDWVDRMTANYGYTF
TRBV5-4,few,TRBJ2-3,CASSPWLGDTQYF
TRBV6-5,.,TRBJ1-2,CASTSTGINYGYTF
TRBV28,.,TRBJ2-2,CASVGTGELFF
TRBV29-1,.,TRBJ1-1,CSVEVRGNTEAFF
TRBV5-4,.,TRBJ2-1,CASSDRDENYNEQFF
TRBV7-3,.,TRBJ2-3,CASSLVRGWGTDTQYF
TRBV6-2/TRBV6-3,.,TRBJ1-2,CASSYYRGNGYTF
TRBV5-1,once,TRBJ2-7,CASSTWTGGYEQYF
TRBV7-9,.,TRBJ1-2,CASSDPTENYGYTF
TRBV6-5,once,TRBJ1-4,CASSFGTGSNEKLFF
TRBV4-1,.,TRBJ2-7,CASSSTSGTGRYEQYF